These 2 T cell receptor beta chains came from one sample sequenced in a study of blood T cell repertoires in COVID-19. Here immunoSEQ multiplex PCR was the method, and the copy in TCRdb shows in-frame clones only, minus some. The sample shows approximately 210,000 clones, less than 90% of them seen only once. Sequencing was performed on peripheral blood. Source of these receptors: a woman in her 70s with active or convalescent COVID-19.

J is TRBJ1-5 and V is TRBV28; D remains ambiguous. The CDR3 totals 14 residues. The V end was cut by 5 bases, the J end by 4 bases, with 12 bases between. Germline values: CDR1 MDHEN, CDR2 SYDVKM. CDR3 in amino acids: CASSLGGRNQPQHF. For the CDR3, the DNA is TGTGCCAGCAGTCTAGGAGGGCGGAATCAGCCCCAGCATTTT.

V gene TRBV28 combines with J gene TRBJ2-7; 7 nucleotides line up with TRBD1. In germline, CDR1 is MDHEN, CDR2 SYDVKM. The V and J ends lost 5 bases and 5 bases, in that order; junction bases with no gene match: 12. There are 15 residues in the CDR3. DNA for the CDR3: TGTGCCAGCAGTCCCCAACAGGGGTTGATGGACGAGCAGTACTTC. Translating gives CASSPQQGLMDEQYF.